This T cell receptor (beta chain) emerged from a study of cytomegalovirus exposure and HLA in healthy donors. A multiplex PCR was run with 60 Vbeta primers and 13 Jbeta primers. Sequencing used immunoSEQ multiplex PCR; TCRdb keeps in-frame clones, though not all of them. The repertoire holds around 100,000 clones, with around 66% as singletons. Study outcomes and limitations: Indistinguishable V segments such as TRBV6-2 and TRBV6-3 were excluded.

Germline V gives CDR1 SGHTA, CDR2 FQGNSA. This CDR3 has 13 amino acids. The germline V and J ends were trimmed by 5 bases and 6 bases, with 12 bases remaining between them. With regard to this clone: Its antigen is not identified.

Sequencing was done on a sample of PBMCs. The genes are TRBV7-2 and TRBJ2-3, with a weak D call TRBD1 (7 bases). The TCR originated in a man younger than 45 in good health and CMV-seronegative. CDR3 sequence (DNA): TGTGCCAGCAGCCCAGGGGGGAGGGATACGCAGTATTTT. Translated, it gives CASSPGGRDTQYF.